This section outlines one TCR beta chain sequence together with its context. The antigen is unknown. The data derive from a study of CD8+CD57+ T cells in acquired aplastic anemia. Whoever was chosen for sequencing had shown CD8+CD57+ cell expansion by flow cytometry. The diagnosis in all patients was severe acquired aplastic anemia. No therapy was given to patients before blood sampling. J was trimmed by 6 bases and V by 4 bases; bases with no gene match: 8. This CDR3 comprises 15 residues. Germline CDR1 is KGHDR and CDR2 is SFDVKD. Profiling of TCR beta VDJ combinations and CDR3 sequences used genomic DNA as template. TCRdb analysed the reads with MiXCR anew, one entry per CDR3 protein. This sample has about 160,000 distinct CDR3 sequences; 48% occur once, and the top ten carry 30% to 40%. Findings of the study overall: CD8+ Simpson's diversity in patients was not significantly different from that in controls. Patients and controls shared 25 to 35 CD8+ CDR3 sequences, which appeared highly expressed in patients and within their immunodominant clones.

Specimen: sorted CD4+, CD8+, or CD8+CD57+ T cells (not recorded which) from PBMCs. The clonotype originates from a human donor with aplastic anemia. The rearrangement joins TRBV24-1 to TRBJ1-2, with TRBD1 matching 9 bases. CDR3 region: CATSDPGTGPHGYTF. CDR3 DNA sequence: TGTGCCACCAGTGACCCTGGGACAGGGCCCCATGGCTACACCTTC.